Presented here are 11 T cell receptor beta chains from one specimen sequenced in a study of Ad26.COV2.S vaccination and SARS-CoV-2 variants. As for treatment: roughly 19 received Ad26.COV2.S at low or high dose, single or two shots; about 5 received placebo; per-sample allocation not given. Following the first vaccine or placebo injection, samples were taken on day 63. Only in-frame clones appear in the TCRdb table, and some are missing; sequencing was by immunoSEQ multiplex PCR. Of 300,000 to 350,000 clones in the sample, around 90% were seen once. The specimen was peripheral blood, collected in a trial of Ad26.COV2.S vaccine versus placebo. These receptors all come from a person between 18 and 65 years old who received the Ad26.COV2.S COVID-19 vaccine or a placebo.

The chain links TRBV9 to TRBJ2-2, with D unclear. The CDR3 has 13 residues. Germline CDR1 and CDR2: SGDLS and YYNGEE. Trimming took off 0 bases at V and 6 bases at J, with 6 bases between the two ends. This CDR3 reads CASSVEGSGELFF. CDR3 in DNA: TGTGCCAGCAGCGTAGAAGGGTCCGGGGAGCTGTTTTTT. Drawing the rest from reference TRBV9 and TRBJ2-2, the complete variable domain is DSGVTQTPKHLITATGQRVTLRCSPRSGDLSVYWYQQSLDQGLQFLIQYYNGEERAKGNILERFSAQQFPDLHSELNLSSLELGDSALYFCASSVEGSGELFFGEGSRLTVL.

This chain links TRBV29-1 with TRBJ1-1; TRBD1 is a possible D gene (5 bases). With 3 bases removed from V and 3 bases from J, the gap between germline ends came to 14 bases. Germline-derived CDR1 and CDR2 are SQVTM and ANQGSEA. The length of the CDR3 is 14 residues. This CDR3 reads CSVDRTIGDTEAFF. CDR3 DNA sequence: TGCAGCGTTGATCGGACAATCGGGGACACTGAAGCTTTCTTT.

J is TRBJ2-7 and V is TRBV30; TRBD2 agrees at 8 bases. V was clipped by 4 bases and J by 5 bases; unmatched bases: 7. Germline V gives CDR1 GTSNPN, CDR2 SVGIG (reference sequence). The CDR3 is 13 residues long. CDR3 protein: CAWNDGGADEQYF. The CDR3 DNA reads TGTGCCTGGAACGACGGGGGGGCCGACGAGCAGTACTTC.

This chain's CDR3 is CASSADNGYTEAFF. The CDR3 nucleotides are TGTGCCAGCAGCGCGGACAACGGGTACACTGAAGCTTTCTTT. The chain joins TRBV5-6 to TRBJ1-1, with TRBD1 as a possible D gene (5 bases). CDR1 SGHDT and CDR2 YYEEEE come from the germline V gene. This CDR3 is built from 14 residues. V was shortened by 4 bases and J by 3 bases, with 13 bases between the two germline ends. Full variable domain (outside the CDR3, taken from reference TRBV5-6 and TRBJ1-1): DAGVTQSPTHLIKTRGQQVTLRCSPKSGHDTVSWYQQALGQGPQFIFQYYEEEERQRGNFPDRFSGHQFPNYSSELNVNALLLGDSALYLCASSADNGYTEAFFGQGTRLTVV.

The chain uses TRBV28 and TRBJ2-7, with D possibly called TRBD1 or TRBD2 (5 bases each). Trimming removed 6 bases at V and 5 bases at J, with 17 bases between. CDR1 and CDR2 (germline): MDHEN, SYDVKM. The CDR3 totals 14 residues. CDR3 residues: CASRYRGVHHEQYF. The CDR3, as DNA: TGTGCCAGCAGGTATAGAGGGGTGCACCACGAGCAGTACTTC.

The V call is TRBV30, the J call TRBJ1-6; TRBD1 might be the D (6 bases). CDR3 length: 15 residues. CDR1 is GTSNPN, CDR2 SVGIG, per germline (reference sequence). V was clipped by 2 bases and J by 6 bases, with 14 bases between them. CDR3 in DNA: TGTGCCTGGAGTCCACCAGGGGCAAGTAATTCACCCCTCCACTTT. It specifies CAWSPPGASNSPLHF.

V and J are TRBV3-1 (or the pseudogene TRBV3-2) and TRBJ2-3; TRBD2 might be the D (7 bases). The germline gives CDR1 LGHDT, CDR2 YNNKEL (reference sequence). The length of the CDR3 is 16 residues. V lost 5 bases, J lost 3 bases, and 18 bases lay in between. CDR3 nucleotides: TGTGCCAGCAGCATAAGCGGGAAAGGGGGAACAGATACGCAGTATTTT. Protein product: CASSISGKGGTDTQYF.

This clone was counted ten times or more. The V and J genes are TRBV4-1 and TRBJ2-7; D possibly corresponds to TRBD2 (5 bases). With 0 bases removed from V and 0 bases from J, the gap between germline ends came to 9 bases. The germline CDR1 and CDR2 sequences are MGHRA and YSYEKL. The CDR3 covers 15 residues. CDR3 sequence: CASSQEGTSSYEQYF. The CDR3 nucleotides are TGCGCCAGCAGCCAAGAAGGAACTAGCTCCTACGAGCAGTACTTC.

This chain joins TRBV11-2 and TRBJ1-3; D may be TRBD1 (6 bases). CDR1 and CDR2 from the germline V gene are SGHAT and FQNNGV. V was pared by 0 bases and J by 5 bases, with 17 bases between. The CDR3 length is 17 residues. In DNA form, the CDR3 reads TGTGCCAGCAGCTTAGATTATTTTACAGGGCAAAGAAACACCATATATTTT. As protein: CASSLDYFTGQRNTIYF.

The V call is TRBV10-3, the J call TRBJ2-7; 9 bases agree with TRBD1. V dropped 6 bases and J dropped 5; count of bases not matched to a gene: 5. CDR3 length: 13 residues. Germline CDR1 reads ENHRY; CDR2 reads SYGVKD. As DNA, the CDR3 is TGTGCCATCAGGGGGACAGGGAGTGACGAGCAGTACTTC. This gives the protein CAIRGTGSDEQYF.

The chain employs TRBV27 and TRBJ1-5, with TRBD1 as a possible D gene (6 bases). Trimming removed 8 bases from V and 0 bases from J, with 14 bases in between. CDR3 length: 15 amino acids. Germline CDR1 is MNHEY and CDR2 is SMNVEV (reference sequence). CDR3 sequence reads: CASGVGGLSNQPQHF. CDR3 in DNA: TGTGCCAGCGGGGTAGGGGGTCTTAGCAATCAGCCCCAGCATTTT.